This passage covers 23 T cell receptor beta chains from one sample sequenced in a study of T cell repertoires in cytomegalovirus infection. Their specific antigens are unknown. TCRdb called the reads again in MiXCR, with one record for every CDR3 protein. The sample carries roughly 500,000 distinct CDR3 sequences, roughly a third recorded once. Sequenced material: cultured PBMCs, taken from culture after CMV antigen stimulation. The receptor set was obtained from a human donor in good health (CMV status not recorded). Some clones in this sample may be carry-over from other donors' samples.

The chain is built from TRBV5-4 and TRBJ2-3, with a tentative D call TRBD2 (5 bases). The CDR3 runs to 13 residues. Trimming stripped 4 bases from V and 5 bases from J, with 11 bases between. Germline V lookup: CDR1 SGHNT, CDR2 YYREEE (reference sequence). CDR3 sequence reads: CASSQVEVDTQYF. CDR3 DNA sequence: TGTGCCAGCAGCCAGGTGGAGGTAGATACGCAGTATTTT.

This clonotype was observed a handful of times. The rearrangement uses TRBV7-6 and TRBJ1-2; 8 bases match TRBD1. V shed 3 bases and J 7 bases; nucleotides not matched to a gene: 4. Germline V lookup: CDR1 SGHVS, CDR2 FNYEAQ. This CDR3 spans 13 amino acids. CDR3: CASSLLTGGGYTF. The DNA of the CDR3 is TGTGCCAGCAGCTTGCTAACAGGGGGTGGCTACACCTTC.

In the case of this clonotype: A junction boundary mismatches the germline segment, possibly from a read error. The rearrangement joins TRBV7-7 to TRBJ2-1; D might be TRBD1 (5 bases). Per germline, CDR1 SSHAT and CDR2 FNYEAQ (reference sequence). The CDR3 sequence is 16 residues long. The CDR3 loop reads CASSLDSGSSYNEQFF. The DNA for the CDR3 is TGTGCTAGCAGCTTAGACAGTGGAAGCTCCTACAATGAGCAGTTCTTC.

This clonotype was found many times. This chain joins TRBV7-8 and TRBJ2-1; possible D gene TRBD1, 5 bases. Deletions cut 0 bases from V and 2 bases from J, with 8 bases between. The CDR3 extends over 15 amino acids. Per the germline V gene, CDR1 is SGHVS and CDR2 is FQNEAQ. CDR3: CASSLARAPYNEQFF. In DNA, the CDR3 is TGTGCCAGCAGCTTAGCCAGGGCGCCCTACAATGAGCAGTTCTTC.

This sequence joins TRBV19 and TRBJ2-1, with a possible D match to TRBD1 (5 bases). The CDR3 is made up of 14 amino acids. In germline, CDR1 is LNHDA, CDR2 SQIVND (reference sequence). Deletions cut 9 bases from V and 2 bases from J, with 14 bases between. CDR3 residues: CASREPTAYNEQFF. CDR3 bases: TGTGCCAGCAGGGAACCTACAGCCTACAATGAGCAGTTCTTC. Complete variable domain (other parts from reference TRBV19 and TRBJ2-1): DGGITQSPKYLFRKEGQNVTLSCEQNLNHDAMYWYRQDPGQGLRLIYYSQIVNDFQKGDIAEGYSVSREKKESFPLTVTSAQKNPTAFYLCASREPTAYNEQFFGPGTRLTVL.

J is TRBJ2-1 and V is TRBV27; 7 bases line up with TRBD2. The V segment lost 3 bases and the J segment 9 bases; nucleotides outside the gene matches: 8. The CDR3 spans 14 residues. Per germline, CDR1 MNHEY and CDR2 SMNVEV (reference sequence). The CDR3, as DNA: TGTGCCAGCAGTTTCCTCGGCGGGAGTATTGAGCAGTTCTTC. This sequence encodes CASSFLGGSIEQFF.

This clonotype was observed at least ten times. V and J are TRBV7-8 and TRBJ1-2, with TRBD1 as a possible D gene (5 bases). The germline V gene encodes CDR1 SGHVS and CDR2 FQNEAQ. V lost 5 bases, J lost 5 bases, and 9 bases lay in between. The length of the CDR3 is 12 residues. The CDR3 is CASSKDKYGYTF. The CDR3 DNA is TGTGCCAGCAGCAAGGACAAATATGGCTACACCTTC.

The gene calls are TRBV18 and TRBJ2-6, with unresolved D. Germline loops: CDR1 KGHSH, CDR2 LQKENI. V lost 3 bases to trimming and J lost 1 base, with 13 bases between them. The CDR3 covers 17 residues. Written as DNA, the CDR3 is TGTGCCAGCTCACCCATCCCTACCTTATCTGGGGCCAACGTCCTGACTTTC. Protein: CASSPIPTLSGANVLTF.

The count of this clonotype is one. V gene TRBV4-1 combines with J gene TRBJ2-7; no reliable D call. Germline V CDR1 and CDR2: MGHRA, YSYEKL. CDR3 length: 15 residues. V was clipped by 1 base and J by 3 bases, with 13 bases between them. The CDR3 nucleotides read TGCGCCAGCAGCCAAGTCGTCAGCGCAGTCTACGAGCAGTACTTC. Amino acids: CASSQVVSAVYEQYF.

The chain uses TRBV28 and TRBJ1-2; no firm D call. CDR3 length equals 11 residues. Trimming removed 8 bases from V and 2 bases from J, with 6 bases in between. Germline CDR1 reads MDHEN; CDR2 reads SYDVKM. CDR3 region: CASQQNYGYTF. The DNA of the CDR3 is TGTGCCAGCCAACAAAACTATGGCTACACCTTC.

There are many counts of this clonotype. The chain links TRBV12-3 or TRBV12-4 to TRBJ1-1; 7 nucleotides match TRBD1. V lost 6 bases and J lost 1; bases outside the gene matches: 5. The CDR3 loop spans 14 amino acids. CDR3 bases: TGTGCCAGCAGCCCCAGGGGGGGGAACACTGAAGCTTTCTTT. It specifies CASSPRGGNTEAFF.

The chain combines TRBV9 with TRBJ1-4, with 7 positions matching TRBD1. The CDR3 sequence is 13 residues long. Looked up from germline, CDR1 is SGDLS and CDR2 is YYNGEE. V was pared by 7 bases and J by 4 bases, with 4 bases of the junction left unmatched. As DNA, the CDR3 is TGTGCCAGCCAGGGACAGAATAATGAAAAACTGTTTTTT. This translates into CASQGQNNEKLFF.

This clonotype appeared a single time. The J gene is TRBJ2-3, the V gene TRBV14, with TRBD2 matching 8 bases. The germline V gene encodes CDR1 SGHDN and CDR2 FVKESK. After removal of 1 base from V and 6 bases from J, the junction contained 9 bases not matched to a gene. This CDR3 is built from 16 residues. This CDR3 is CASSQGRGGAADTQYF. The DNA for the CDR3 is TGTGCCAGCAGCCAAGGACGGGGGGGCGCGGCGGATACGCAGTATTTT.

In its sample, this clonotype was seen a few times. The chain is built from TRBV7-9 and TRBJ2-1; 10 bases match TRBD1. Germline CDR1 is SEHNR and CDR2 is FQNEAQ (reference sequence). The CDR3 contains 15 residues. Germline trimming cut 1 base from V and 8 bases from J; bases unmatched to any gene: 5. The CDR3 region is CASSLGQGAKHEQFF. Here the CDR3 DNA reads TGTGCCAGCAGCTTAGGACAGGGGGCGAAACATGAGCAGTTCTTC. The full variable domain, with the rest looked up from reference TRBV7-9 and TRBJ2-1, is DTGVSQNPRHKITKRGQNVTFRCDPISEHNRLYWYRQTLGQGPEFLTYFQNEAQLEKSRLLSDRFSAERPKGSFSTLEIQRTEQGDSAMYLCASSLGQGAKHEQFFGPGTRLTVL.

V is TRBV6-5 and J is TRBJ2-1; perhaps TRBD1 as D (5 bases). Trimming removed 1 base from V and 5 bases from J, with 6 bases in between. The CDR3 runs to 13 residues. Germline V lookup: CDR1 MNHEY, CDR2 SVGAGI. The CDR3 DNA reads TGTGCCAGCAGTTACTTGACAGACAATGAGCAGTTCTTC. It specifies CASSYLTDNEQFF.

In DNA, the CDR3 is TGTGCCAGCACCCCCCAGGGAGGGAACACTGAAGCTTTCTTT. This codes for CASTPQGGNTEAFF. J is TRBJ1-1 and V is TRBV6-6; D is possibly TRBD1 (5 bases). V lost 7 bases, J lost 1 base, and 13 bases lay in between. From germline, CDR1 is MNHNY and CDR2 SVGAGI (reference sequence). The CDR3 is 14 residues long.

This clonotype has more than one count but fewer than ten. The chain has TRBV19 and TRBJ1-5; tentatively, D is TRBD1 (5 bases). The germline CDR1 and CDR2 sequences are LNHDA and SQIVND (reference sequence). The CDR3 contains 16 residues. The germline V and J ends were trimmed by 0 bases and 11 bases, with 20 bases remaining between them. The CDR3 nucleotides are TGTGCCAGTAGTATAGAGTGGGGACGCCGGATCAAGGCCCAGCATTTT. Translating gives CASSIEWGRRIKAQHF.

V is TRBV11-3 and J is TRBJ2-1; D not resolved. This CDR3 has 19 residues. Trimming pared 7 bases from V and 0 bases from J, leaving 25 bases between. Germline V gene lookup returns CDR1 SGHNT and CDR2 YENEEA. This chain's CDR3 is CASTQGGRPPWSSYNEQFF. CDR3 sequence (DNA): TGTGCCAGCACTCAAGGTGGGCGGCCTCCTTGGAGCTCCTACAATGAGCAGTTCTTC.

The chain has TRBV28 and TRBJ1-5; the D gene is possibly TRBD1 (5 bases). CDR1 and CDR2 from the germline V gene are MDHEN and SYDVKM. The ends were cut back, 5 bases at V and 1 base at J, with 15 bases in the middle. The CDR3 spans 16 residues. The DNA of the CDR3 is TGTGCCAGCAGTAAATCCGGGACCCGGAGCAATCAGCCCCAGCATTTT. Its protein is CASSKSGTRSNQPQHF.

This clonotype was detected a few times. J is TRBJ1-6 and V is TRBV27; 8 bases agree with TRBD1. The germline gives CDR1 MNHEY, CDR2 SMNVEV (reference sequence). Germline trimming cut 7 bases from V and 6 bases from J; bases unmatched to any gene: 8. This CDR3 is built from 15 residues. The CDR3 sequence is CASTYRDRFNSPLHF. The CDR3, as DNA: TGTGCCAGCACGTACCGGGACAGGTTTAATTCACCCCTCCACTTT.

This clonotype was recorded many times. The chain links TRBV7-2 to TRBJ1-1; TRBD1 is a possible D gene (6 bases). Germline CDR1 is SGHTA and CDR2 is FQGNSA. This CDR3 region has 14 residues. The V end lost 5 bases, the J end lost 1 base, and 11 bases lay between the germline ends. The CDR3 reads CASSRPGANTEAFF. The CDR3, as DNA: TGTGCCAGCAGCCGCCCAGGGGCGAACACTGAAGCTTTCTTT.

The sample holds a few counts of this clonotype. V usage is TRBV7-9 and J usage is TRBJ1-5, with TRBD1 matching 10 bases. With 3 bases clipped from V and 7 bases from J, the junction kept 3 bases outside the gene matches. The CDR3 is made up of 14 amino acids. CDR1 and CDR2 (germline): SEHNR, FQNEAQ (reference sequence). DNA for the CDR3: TGTGCCAGCAGCTTGGGACAGGGGTGGCAGCCCCAGCATTTT. It translates to CASSLGQGWQPQHF.

This clonotype turned up a few times. The CDR3 protein is CASSPRTAGANVLTF. The DNA for the CDR3 is TGCGCCAGCAGTCCGCGGACAGCTGGGGCCAACGTCCTGACTTTC. V and J are TRBV23-1 and TRBJ2-6, with D perhaps matching TRBD1 (6 bases). TRBV23-1 falls under the ORF class, with uncertain function. The germline V and J ends were trimmed by 4 bases and 2 bases, with 9 bases remaining between them. CDR3 size: 15 residues.